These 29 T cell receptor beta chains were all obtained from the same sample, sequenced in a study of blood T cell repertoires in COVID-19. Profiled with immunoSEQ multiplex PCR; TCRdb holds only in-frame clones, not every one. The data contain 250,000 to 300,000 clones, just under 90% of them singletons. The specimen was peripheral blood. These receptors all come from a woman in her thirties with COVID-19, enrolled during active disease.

The CDR3: CASSLTARGYEQYF. In DNA form, the CDR3 reads TGTGCCAGCAGTTTAACGGCCCGAGGGTACGAGCAGTACTTC. The chain recombines TRBV27 with TRBJ2-7; tentatively, D is TRBD2 (5 bases). CDR1 and CDR2 (germline): MNHEY, SMNVEV (reference sequence). CDR3 length equals 14 residues. The germline V and J ends were trimmed by 2 bases and 4 bases, with 12 bases remaining between them.

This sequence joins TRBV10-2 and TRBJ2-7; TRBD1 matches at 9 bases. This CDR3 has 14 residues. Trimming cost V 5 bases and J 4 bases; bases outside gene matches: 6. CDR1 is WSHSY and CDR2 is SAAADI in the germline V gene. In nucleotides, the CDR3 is TGCGCCAGCAGTCTAACAGGGGGCGGGTACGAGCAGTACTTC. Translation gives CASSLTGGGYEQYF.

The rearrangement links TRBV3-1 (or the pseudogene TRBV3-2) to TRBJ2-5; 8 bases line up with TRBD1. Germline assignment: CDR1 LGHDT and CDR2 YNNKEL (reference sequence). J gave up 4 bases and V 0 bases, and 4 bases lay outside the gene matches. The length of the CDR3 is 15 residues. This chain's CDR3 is CASSQEGRGRETQYF. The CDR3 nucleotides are TGTGCCAGCAGCCAAGAAGGCAGGGGGCGAGAGACCCAGTACTTC.

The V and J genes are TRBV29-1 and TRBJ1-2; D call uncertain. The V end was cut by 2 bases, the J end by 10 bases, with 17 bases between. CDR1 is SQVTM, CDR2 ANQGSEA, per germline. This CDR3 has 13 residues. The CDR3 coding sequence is TGCAGCGTTGAACCGATGAGGCGAGACCTCTACACCTTC. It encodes CSVEPMRRDLYTF.

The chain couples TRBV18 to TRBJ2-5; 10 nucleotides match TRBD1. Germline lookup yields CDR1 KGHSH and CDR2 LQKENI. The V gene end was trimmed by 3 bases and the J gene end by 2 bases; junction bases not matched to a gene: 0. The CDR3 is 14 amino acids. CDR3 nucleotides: TGTGCCAGCTCACCGGGACAGGGGCAAGAGACCCAGTACTTC. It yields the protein CASSPGQGQETQYF.

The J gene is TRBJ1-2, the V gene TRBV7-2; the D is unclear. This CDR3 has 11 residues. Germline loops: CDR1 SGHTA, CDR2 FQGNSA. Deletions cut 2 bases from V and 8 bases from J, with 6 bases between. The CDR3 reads CASSLSLGYTF. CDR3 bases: TGTGCCAGCAGCTTATCCCTGGGCTACACCTTC.

The CDR3 sequence: CASSHRDLYGYTF. CDR3 DNA sequence: TGTGCCAGCAGCCACAGGGATTTGTATGGCTACACCTTC. The V and J genes are TRBV7-9 and TRBJ1-2; D possibly corresponds to TRBD1 (6 bases). In germline, CDR1 is SEHNR, CDR2 FQNEAQ (reference sequence). V gave up 5 bases and J gave up 5 bases, with 12 bases separating them. There are 13 residues in the CDR3.

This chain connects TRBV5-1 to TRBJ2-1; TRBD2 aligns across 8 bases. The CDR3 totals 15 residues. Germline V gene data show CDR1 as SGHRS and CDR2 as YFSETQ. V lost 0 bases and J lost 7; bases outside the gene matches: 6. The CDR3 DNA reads TGCGCCAGCAGCTTGGGAGCGGGGGCCCCGAATGAGCAGTTCTTC. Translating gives CASSLGAGAPNEQFF.

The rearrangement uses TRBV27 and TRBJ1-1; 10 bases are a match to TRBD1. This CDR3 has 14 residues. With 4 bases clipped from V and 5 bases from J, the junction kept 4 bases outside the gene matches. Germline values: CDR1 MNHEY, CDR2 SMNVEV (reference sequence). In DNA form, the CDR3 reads TGTGCCAGCAGTTGGACAGGGGGAAAAACTGAAGCTTTCTTT. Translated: CASSWTGGKTEAFF.

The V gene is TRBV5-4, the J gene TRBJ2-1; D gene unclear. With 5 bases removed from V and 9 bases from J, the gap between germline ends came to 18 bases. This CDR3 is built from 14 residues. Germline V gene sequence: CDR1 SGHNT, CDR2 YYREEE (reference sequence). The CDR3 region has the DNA TGTGCCAGCAGTCCCCGTCGTGAATACGGTGAGCAGTTCTTC. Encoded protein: CASSPRREYGEQFF.

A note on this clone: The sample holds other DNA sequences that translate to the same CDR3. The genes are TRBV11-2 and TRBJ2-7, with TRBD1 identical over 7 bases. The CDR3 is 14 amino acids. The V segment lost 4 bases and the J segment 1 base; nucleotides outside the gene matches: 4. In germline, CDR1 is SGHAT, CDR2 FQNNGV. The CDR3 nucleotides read TGTGCCAGCAGCTACTCGACAGGGTCCTACGAGCAGTACTTC. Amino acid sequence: CASSYSTGSYEQYF.

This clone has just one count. CDR3 amino acids: CASRGQGGLSGPQHF. CDR3 DNA: TGTGCCAGCAGGGGGCAGGGAGGTCTCTCAGGGCCCCAGCATTTT. The chain links TRBV2 to TRBJ1-5; tentative D call: TRBD1 (5 bases). CDR1 and CDR2 (germline): SNHLY, FYNNEI. V was cut by 6 bases and J by 9 bases, with 21 bases left in between. CDR3 length: 15 amino acids.

The CDR3 DNA is TGTGCCAGCAGTTACACCCCGGACAGGGTGGCTGAGCAGTTCTTC. This codes for CASSYTPDRVAEQFF. This chain links TRBV6-6 with TRBJ2-1; TRBD1 matches at 8 bases. Germline CDR1 is MNHNY and CDR2 is SVGAGI (reference sequence). The CDR3 totals 15 residues. The J segment lost 9 bases and the V segment lost 2 bases, leaving 9 bases of the junction unmatched.

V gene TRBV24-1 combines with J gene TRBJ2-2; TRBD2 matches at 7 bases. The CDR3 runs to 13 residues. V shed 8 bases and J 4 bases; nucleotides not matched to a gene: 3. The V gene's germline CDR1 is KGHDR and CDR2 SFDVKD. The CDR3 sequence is CATKGRATGELFF. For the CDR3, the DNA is TGTGCCACCAAAGGGAGGGCCACCGGGGAGCTGTTTTTT.

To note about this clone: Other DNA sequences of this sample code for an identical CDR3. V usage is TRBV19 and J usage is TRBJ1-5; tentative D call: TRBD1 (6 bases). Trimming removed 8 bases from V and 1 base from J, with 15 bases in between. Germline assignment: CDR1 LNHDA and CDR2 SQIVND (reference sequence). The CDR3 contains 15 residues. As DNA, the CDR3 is TGTGCCAGTTCATGGGGGGGCAGAAGCAATCAGCCCCAGCATTTT. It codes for CASSWGGRSNQPQHF.

The CDR3 DNA reads TGTGCCAGCAGCTACACAGGGAACACCGGGGAGCTGTTTTTT. Its protein is CASSYTGNTGELFF. The chain carries TRBV13 and TRBJ2-2, with a possible D match to TRBD1 (5 bases). The germline gives CDR1 PRHDT, CDR2 FYEKMQ (reference sequence). The CDR3 loop spans 14 amino acids. Trimming pared 4 bases from V and 1 base from J, leaving 7 bases between.

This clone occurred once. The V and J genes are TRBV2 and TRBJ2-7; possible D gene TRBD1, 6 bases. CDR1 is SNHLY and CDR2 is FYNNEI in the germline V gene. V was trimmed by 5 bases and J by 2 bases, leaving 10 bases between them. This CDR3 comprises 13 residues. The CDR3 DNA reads TGTGCCAGCAGTCTAACAGGGCCCTACGAGCAGTACTTC. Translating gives CASSLTGPYEQYF.

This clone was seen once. CDR3 region: CASSPSGGAADEQFF. Written as DNA, the CDR3 is TGTGCCAGCAGCCCTAGCGGGGGGGCCGCCGATGAGCAGTTCTTC. The rearrangement links TRBV3-1 (or the pseudogene TRBV3-2) to TRBJ2-1; TRBD2 aligns across 12 bases. The germline V gene has CDR1 LGHDT and CDR2 YNNKEL (reference sequence). CDR3 length: 15 residues. V was clipped by 4 bases and J by 8 bases; unmatched bases: 6.

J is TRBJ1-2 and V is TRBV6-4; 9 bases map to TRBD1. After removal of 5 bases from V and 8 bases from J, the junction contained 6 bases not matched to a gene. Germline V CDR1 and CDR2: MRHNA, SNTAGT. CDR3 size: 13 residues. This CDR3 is CASSSQTGGGYTF. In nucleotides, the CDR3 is TGTGCCAGCAGTTCACAGACAGGGGGAGGCTACACCTTC.

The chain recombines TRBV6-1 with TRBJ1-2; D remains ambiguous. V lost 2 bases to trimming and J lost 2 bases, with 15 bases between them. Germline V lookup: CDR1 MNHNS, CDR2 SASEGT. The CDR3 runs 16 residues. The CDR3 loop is CASSETRTLPNYGYTF. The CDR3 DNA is TGTGCCAGCAGTGAAACCCGGACTTTACCGAACTATGGCTACACCTTC.

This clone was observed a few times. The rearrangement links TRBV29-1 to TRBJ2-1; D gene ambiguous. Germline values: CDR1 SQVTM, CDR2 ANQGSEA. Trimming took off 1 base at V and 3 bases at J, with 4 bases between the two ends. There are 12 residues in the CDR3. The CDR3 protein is CSVEGHYNEQFF. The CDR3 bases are TGCAGCGTTGAAGGGCACTACAATGAGCAGTTCTTC.

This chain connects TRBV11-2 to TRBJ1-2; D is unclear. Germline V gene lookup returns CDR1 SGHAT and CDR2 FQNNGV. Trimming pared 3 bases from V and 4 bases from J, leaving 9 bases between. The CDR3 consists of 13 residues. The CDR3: CASSLGSAYGYTF. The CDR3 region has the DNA TGTGCCAGCAGCTTGGGTAGCGCCTATGGCTACACCTTC.

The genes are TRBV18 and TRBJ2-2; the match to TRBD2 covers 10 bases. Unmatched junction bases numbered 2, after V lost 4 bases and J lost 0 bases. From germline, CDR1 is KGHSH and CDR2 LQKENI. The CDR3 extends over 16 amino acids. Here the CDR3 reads CASSLAGGSNTGELFF. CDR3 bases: TGTGCCAGCTCACTAGCGGGGGGCTCGAACACCGGGGAGCTGTTTTTT.

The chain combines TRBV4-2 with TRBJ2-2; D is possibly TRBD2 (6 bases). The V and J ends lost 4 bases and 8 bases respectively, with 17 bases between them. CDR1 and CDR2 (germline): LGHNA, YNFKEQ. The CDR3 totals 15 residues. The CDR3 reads CASSRLHSGTGELFF. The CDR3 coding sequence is TGTGCCAGCAGCCGCCTCCATTCGGGGACTGGGGAGCTGTTTTTT.

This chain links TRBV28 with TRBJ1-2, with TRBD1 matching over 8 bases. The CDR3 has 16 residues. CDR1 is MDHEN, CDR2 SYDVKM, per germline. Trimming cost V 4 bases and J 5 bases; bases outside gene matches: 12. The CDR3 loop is CASSSHRGTRSYGYTF. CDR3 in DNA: TGTGCCAGCAGTTCTCACAGGGGGACACGGTCGTATGGCTACACCTTC.

CDR3 nucleotide sequence: TGTGCCAGCAGTTACTTCGCAGGGGGCAGTAGTTGGGGGTACACCTTC. This gives the protein CASSYFAGGSSWGYTF. This sequence joins TRBV6-5 and TRBJ1-2; 8 bases are a match to TRBD1. After removal of 1 base from V and 11 bases from J, the junction contained 15 bases not matched to a gene. CDR3 size: 16 residues. CDR1 and CDR2 from the germline V gene are MNHEY and SVGAGI.

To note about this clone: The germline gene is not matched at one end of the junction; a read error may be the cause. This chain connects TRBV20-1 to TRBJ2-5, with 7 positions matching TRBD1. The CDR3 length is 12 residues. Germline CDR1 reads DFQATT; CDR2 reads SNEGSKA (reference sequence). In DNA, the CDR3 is TGCAGTGCTAGTGGCCCCTCCGGGACAGCCAACTTC. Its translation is CSASGPSGTANF.

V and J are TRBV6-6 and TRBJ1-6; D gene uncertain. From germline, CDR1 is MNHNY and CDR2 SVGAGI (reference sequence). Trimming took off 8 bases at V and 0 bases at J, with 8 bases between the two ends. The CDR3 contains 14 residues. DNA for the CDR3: TGTGCCAGCTCGTACAGCTCCTATAATTCACCCCTCCACTTT. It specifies CASSYSSYNSPLHF.

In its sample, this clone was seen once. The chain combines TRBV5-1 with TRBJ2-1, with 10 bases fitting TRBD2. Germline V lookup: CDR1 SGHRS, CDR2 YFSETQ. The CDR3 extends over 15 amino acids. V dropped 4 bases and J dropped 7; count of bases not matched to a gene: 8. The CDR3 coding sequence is TGCGCCAGCAGCCCACTAGCGGGGCCTAGTAATGAGCAGTTCTTC. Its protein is CASSPLAGPSNEQFF. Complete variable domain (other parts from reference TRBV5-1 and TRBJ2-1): KAGVTQTPRYLIKTRGQQVTLSCSPISGHRSVSWYQQTPGQGLQFLFEYFSETQRNKGNFPGRFSGRQFSNSRSEMNVSTLELGDSALYLCASSPLAGPSNEQFFGPGTRLTVL.